This TCR beta chain was retrieved from a study of T cells after yellow fever vaccination. Study as a whole: Fractions of limited cellularity were prepared by means of SMART-Seq v4 Ultra Low Input. General observations from the study: Although most clonotypes did not, a small share appeared in both CD4 and CD8 compartments. Post-booster reappearance was seen for most primary-vaccination clones (around 96% CD4, around 91% CD8).

Production of TCR cDNA was by 5'RACE template switching, which also added a universal primer site and UMIs. TCRdb ran MiXCR on the 5' RACE reads and lists one entry per CDR3 protein. This sample has 300,000 or so distinct CDR3 sequences, with 13% found just once. In germline, CDR1 is SNHLY, CDR2 FYNNEI. This CDR3 contains 14 residues. The V end was cut by 7 bases, the J end by 3 bases, with 14 bases between. A note on this clonotype: The antigen remains undetermined.

Specimen: CD4+ T cells sorted from PBMCs, collected 45 days after the yellow fever booster vaccination. This TCR came from a man aged 25 to 45 who received the YFV17D yellow fever vaccine. The rearrangement joins TRBV2 to TRBJ2-3; D gene ambiguous. This chain's CDR3 is CASTLELRTDTQYF. In nucleotides, the CDR3 is TGTGCCAGCACCCTTGAACTTCGTACAGATACGCAGTATTTT.